A single sample is the source of the 9 T cell receptor beta chains below, sequenced in a study of shared clonotypes between healthy human individuals. Profiling relied on immunoSEQ multiplex PCR, and the TCRdb table lists in-frame clones only, not all of them. The sample shows about 490,000 clones, 76% of them seen only once. Sample: PBMCs. All receptors derive from a woman between 40 and 55 years old in good health. Some clones in this sample may be carry-over from other donors' samples.

The chain joins TRBV9 to TRBJ2-7, with 10 bases aligning to TRBD2. The V gene's germline CDR1 is SGDLS and CDR2 YYNGEE. The CDR3 loop spans 15 amino acids. J gave up 3 bases and V 0 bases, and 3 bases lay outside the gene matches. In DNA, the CDR3 is TGTGCCAGCAGCGTAGGTGGACTAGCGGTCTACGAGCAGTACTTC. Protein product: CASSVGGLAVYEQYF.

This clone was detected ten times or more. The gene calls are TRBV5-1 and TRBJ1-3; TRBD1 is a possible D gene (5 bases). V was clipped by 4 bases and J by 0 bases, with 14 bases between them. CDR3 length: 16 residues. Germline CDR1 reads SGHRS; CDR2 reads YFSETQ. The CDR3 DNA is TGCGCCAGCAGCCTCGGACAAGGAAGCTCTGGAAACACCATATATTTT. Protein product: CASSLGQGSSGNTIYF.

Remarks on this clone: At one of its ends the junction is not consistent with the germline gene, which may arise from a read error. This chain joins TRBV28 and TRBJ2-5; D perhaps matches TRBD2 (5 bases). CDR1 MDHEN and CDR2 SYDVKM come from the germline V gene. The CDR3 length is 11 residues. This chain's CDR3 is CAGSRGETQYF. CDR3 DNA sequence: TGTGCCGGCAGCCGAGGGGAGACCCAGTACTTC.

This clone is a singleton in its sample. This sequence joins TRBV7-2 and TRBJ2-5; 7 nucleotides match TRBD2. The trim removed 0 bases at V and 9 bases at J, leaving 1 base unmatched. This CDR3 contains 12 residues. The V gene's germline CDR1 is SGHTA and CDR2 FQGNSA. The CDR3 region is CASSLAREAQYF. The CDR3 region has the DNA TGTGCCAGCAGCTTAGCACGGGAGGCCCAGTACTTC.

The rearrangement joins TRBV6-6 to TRBJ2-7; TRBD1 agrees at 7 bases. This CDR3 region has 14 residues. V was clipped by 6 bases and J by 2 bases; unmatched bases: 7. Germline V gives CDR1 MNHNY, CDR2 SVGAGI (reference sequence). The CDR3 DNA follows: TGTGCCAGCAGGAAGGACAGGAGACCCTACGAGCAGTACTTC. It codes for CASRKDRRPYEQYF.

The CDR3 spells CASSPGTYTEAFF. CDR3 coding DNA: TGTGCCAGCTCACCAGGGACCTACACTGAAGCTTTCTTT. The chain couples TRBV18 to TRBJ1-1; TRBD1 is a possible D gene (5 bases). Per germline, CDR1 KGHSH and CDR2 LQKENI. The V gene lost 2 bases and the J gene lost 3 bases, with 7 bases spanning the gap. The CDR3 is 13 amino acids.

This sequence joins TRBV5-1 and TRBJ2-1; D remains ambiguous. The V gene's germline CDR1 is SGHRS and CDR2 YFSETQ. V was trimmed by 2 bases and J by 0 bases, leaving 12 bases between them. This CDR3 comprises 16 residues. The DNA of the CDR3 is TGCGCCAGCAGCTTTGGGCCGCTAAGCTCCTACAATGAGCAGTTCTTC. Protein product: CASSFGPLSSYNEQFF.

In its sample, this clone was seen many times. Different DNA sequences within this sample yield the same CDR3. This chain uses TRBV7-2 with TRBJ1-1; 7 bases line up with TRBD1. The length of the CDR3 is 13 residues. The germline gives CDR1 SGHTA, CDR2 FQGNSA. V was clipped by 5 bases and J by 6 bases; unmatched bases: 6. This CDR3 reads CASSPGGVAEAFF. The CDR3 nucleotides are TGTGCCAGCAGCCCAGGGGGAGTGGCTGAAGCTTTCTTT. The entire variable domain, with the rest obtained from reference TRBV7-2 and TRBJ1-1, is as follows: GAGVSQSPSNKVTEKGKDVELRCDPISGHTALYWYRQSLGQGLEFLIYFQGNSAPDKSGLPSDRFSAERTGGSVSTLTIQRTQQEDSAVYLCASSPGGVAEAFFGQGTRLTVV.

This clone was counted at least ten times. This chain connects TRBV5-1 to TRBJ1-2, with 7 bases that match TRBD1. Germline V gives CDR1 SGHRS, CDR2 YFSETQ. With V trimmed by 4 bases and J by 2 bases, 8 bases remained unmatched. This CDR3 has 15 amino acids. The CDR3 protein is CASSTGTAQNYGYTF. The CDR3, as DNA: TGCGCCAGCAGCACCGGGACAGCACAAAACTATGGCTACACCTTC.